Each of the 21 T cell receptor beta chains below was sequenced from the same sample in a study of cytomegalovirus exposure and HLA in healthy donors. Profiling relied on immunoSEQ multiplex PCR, and the TCRdb table lists in-frame clones only, not all of them. The sample lists more than 250,000 clones; 86% were seen once. The sequencing input was PBMCs. The receptors here all came from a woman under 30 in good health and CMV-seronegative.

V usage is TRBV18 and J usage is TRBJ2-7; D remains ambiguous. Trimming removed 0 bases at V and 0 bases at J, with 9 bases between. The CDR3 sequence is 15 residues long. The germline V gene has CDR1 KGHSH and CDR2 LQKENI. DNA of the CDR3: TGTGCCAGCTCACCACCGATTGGCGGCTCCTACGAGCAGTACTTC. Its translation: CASSPPIGGSYEQYF.

The table lists this clone with many counts. The chain links TRBV6-4 to TRBJ2-1, with 11 bases lining up with TRBD2. The CDR3 spans 16 residues. With 9 bases clipped from V and 8 bases from J, the junction kept 15 bases outside the gene matches. From germline, CDR1 is MRHNA and CDR2 SNTAGT. The CDR3 sequence is CASSLETSGKDYEQFF. CDR3 in DNA: TGTGCCAGTTCCCTTGAGACTAGCGGGAAAGACTATGAGCAGTTCTTC.

The rearrangement uses TRBV4-3 and TRBJ1-4; D is possibly TRBD1 (5 bases). V lost 3 bases and J 0 bases, leaving 11 bases between the germline ends. The germline gives CDR1 LGHNA, CDR2 YSLEER. CDR3 length equals 16 residues. The CDR3 DNA is TGCGCCAGCAGCCAGATAGGGACTGCAACTAATGAAAAACTGTTTTTT. Amino acids: CASSQIGTATNEKLFF.

This clone was seen only a few times. V gene TRBV5-1 combines with J gene TRBJ2-7; TRBD1 agrees at 8 bases. The V gene end was trimmed by 6 bases and the J gene end by 4 bases; junction bases not matched to a gene: 12. The length of the CDR3 is 15 residues. The V gene's germline CDR1 is SGHRS and CDR2 YFSETQ. CDR3 residues: CASTQVETGVYEQYF. CDR3 in DNA: TGCGCCAGCACCCAGGTGGAGACAGGGGTATACGAGCAGTACTTC.

The chain has TRBV14 and TRBJ2-7; D perhaps matches TRBD2 (5 bases). This CDR3 has 15 amino acids. Trimming shortened V by 4 bases and J by 0 bases, and 13 bases separated the two germline ends. Germline V gene lookup returns CDR1 SGHDN and CDR2 FVKESK. DNA for the CDR3: TGTGCCAGCAGCCTCGCAGAGGGTCTCTCCTACGAGCAGTACTTC. Amino acids: CASSLAEGLSYEQYF.

The gene calls are TRBV28 and TRBJ1-5; a weak D match, TRBD1 (6 bases). V was clipped by 4 bases and J by 4 bases, with 8 bases between them. CDR1 and CDR2 (germline): MDHEN, SYDVKM. This CDR3 has 13 residues. This chain's CDR3 is CASSYRDNQPQHF. The CDR3 DNA is TGTGCCAGCAGTTACAGGGATAATCAGCCCCAGCATTTT.

The rearrangement joins TRBV5-1 to TRBJ2-3, with TRBD2 matching over 8 bases. J lost 5 bases, V lost 0 bases, and 11 bases had no gene match. Germline V CDR1 and CDR2: SGHRS, YFSETQ. The CDR3 spans 17 residues. The CDR3 DNA sequence: TGCGCCAGCAGCTTGGACCCCCAAAGCGGGAGTGGAGATACGCAGTATTTT. Translation gives CASSLDPQSGSGDTQYF.

The chain recombines TRBV29-1 with TRBJ2-3; 9 nucleotides match TRBD2. CDR3 length: 15 residues. Germline assignment: CDR1 SQVTM and CDR2 ANQGSEA. In DNA form, the CDR3 reads TGCAGTCTTCGTTCCTTAGGACTAGCGACAGATACGCAGTATTTT. Translating gives CSLRSLGLATDTQYF.

The chain is built from TRBV10-3 and TRBJ2-2; D unresolved. The V end was cut by 5 bases, the J end by 6 bases, with 7 bases between. This CDR3 comprises 12 residues. In germline, CDR1 is ENHRY, CDR2 SYGVKD. CDR3: CAISPPSGELFF. As DNA, the CDR3 is TGTGCCATCAGTCCCCCTTCCGGGGAGCTGTTTTTT.

CDR3 residues: CASSLSVRRSTEAFF. Here the CDR3 DNA reads TGTGCCAGCAGTTTGTCGGTCCGGCGGTCCACTGAAGCTTTCTTT. This chain links TRBV27 with TRBJ1-1; D uncertain. The length of the CDR3 is 15 residues. Germline CDR1 is MNHEY and CDR2 is SMNVEV (reference sequence). Trimming shortened V by 3 bases and J by 4 bases, and 15 bases separated the two germline ends.

This clone was counted at least ten times. The chain has TRBV19 and TRBJ2-2; 7 bases map to TRBD1. The CDR3 is made up of 12 amino acids. After removal of 5 bases from V and 11 bases from J, the junction contained 5 bases not matched to a gene. Germline-derived CDR1 and CDR2 are LNHDA and SQIVND (reference sequence). The CDR3: CASSLRQGELFF. The CDR3 DNA follows: TGTGCCAGTAGTCTGAGACAGGGTGAGCTGTTTTTT.

This sequence joins TRBV2 and TRBJ2-3; 9 nucleotides line up with TRBD2. V shed 2 bases and J 2 bases; nucleotides not matched to a gene: 5. The germline CDR1 and CDR2 sequences are SNHLY and FYNNEI. This CDR3 spans 16 amino acids. The CDR3 sequence is CASSEWGLADTDTQYF. The CDR3 DNA reads TGTGCCAGCAGTGAATGGGGACTAGCAGACACAGATACGCAGTATTTT.

This clone was detected only once. The genes are TRBV5-1 and TRBJ2-3, with TRBD2 matching 14 bases. CDR1 is SGHRS, CDR2 YFSETQ, per germline. CDR3 length: 16 residues. Trimming at V came to 3 bases and at J to 5 bases, leaving 5 bases not matched to a gene. In nucleotides, the CDR3 is TGCGCCAGCAGCTCGGGACTAGCGGGAGTGATAGATACGCAGTATTTT. This sequence encodes CASSSGLAGVIDTQYF.

The table lists this clone with a count of one. The chain carries TRBV5-1 and TRBJ2-7; D is possibly TRBD2 (6 bases). V gave up 3 bases and J gave up 3 bases, with 7 bases separating them. The CDR3 has 12 amino acids. Germline V gene sequence: CDR1 SGHRS, CDR2 YFSETQ. The CDR3 spells CASSSGGYEQYF. The DNA of the CDR3 is TGCGCCAGCAGCTCCGGGGGCTACGAGCAGTACTTC.

The J gene is TRBJ1-5, the V gene TRBV7-2; D possibly corresponds to TRBD1 (5 bases). This CDR3 has 17 residues. V lost 2 bases and J lost 4, with 18 bases in between. The germline V gene has CDR1 SGHTA and CDR2 FQGNSA. The DNA of the CDR3 is TGTGCCAGCAGCTTAAGGTCGGGGGGAGACCCAAATCAGCCCCAGCATTTT. Translating it yields CASSLRSGGDPNQPQHF. Variable domain in full (rest from reference TRBV7-2 and TRBJ1-5): GAGVSQSPSNKVTEKGKDVELRCDPISGHTALYWYRQSLGQGLEFLIYFQGNSAPDKSGLPSDRFSAERTGGSVSTLTIQRTQQEDSAVYLCASSLRSGGDPNQPQHFGDGTRLSIL.

V is TRBV28 and J is TRBJ1-2, with a tentative D call TRBD1 (5 bases). The CDR3 covers 16 residues. Trimming shortened V by 7 bases and J by 3 bases, and 21 bases separated the two germline ends. CDR1 and CDR2 (germline): MDHEN, SYDVKM. The CDR3 bases are TGTGCCAGCAACGGGGGTAGGCGACCCTTCGACTATGGCTACACCTTC. Encoded protein: CASNGGRRPFDYGYTF.

The chain joins TRBV11-3 to TRBJ2-3, with 9 bases matching TRBD2. The junction had 5 bases not matched to a gene; V was cut back by 4 bases and J by 0 bases. Per the germline V gene, CDR1 is SGHNT and CDR2 is YENEEA. This CDR3 is 16 amino acids long. Here the CDR3 reads CASSSTAGGSTDTQYF. In DNA, the CDR3 is TGTGCCAGCAGCTCTACAGCGGGAGGCAGCACAGATACGCAGTATTTT.

The V gene is TRBV29-1, the J gene TRBJ1-1; the D is unclear. The V end was cut by 6 bases, the J end by 2 bases, with 13 bases between. In germline, CDR1 is SQVTM, CDR2 ANQGSEA. The CDR3 is 13 amino acids. CDR3 in amino acids: CSVRQLRNTEAFF. CDR3 DNA sequence: TGCAGCGTCCGACAATTGCGTAACACTGAAGCTTTCTTT.

V is TRBV28 and J is TRBJ2-6; no clear D gene. The ends were cut back, 8 bases at V and 0 bases at J, with 2 bases in the middle. The CDR3 sequence is 12 residues long. Germline values: CDR1 MDHEN, CDR2 SYDVKM. CDR3 region: CASHSGANVLTF. As DNA, the CDR3 is TGTGCCAGCCACTCTGGGGCCAACGTCCTGACTTTC. The full variable domain, completed using reference TRBV28 and TRBJ2-6, is DVKVTQSSRYLVKRTGEKVFLECVQDMDHENMFWYRQDPGLGLRLIYFSYDVKMKEKGDIPEGYSVSREKKERFSLILESASTNQTSMYLCASHSGANVLTFGAGSRLTVL.

V usage is TRBV6-5 and J usage is TRBJ2-7, with 8 nucleotides matching TRBD2. With 6 bases clipped from V and 0 bases from J, the junction kept 7 bases outside the gene matches. The CDR3 sequence is 15 residues long. From germline, CDR1 is MNHEY and CDR2 SVGAGI. The CDR3 reads CASSMTSAYSYEQYF. The CDR3 DNA reads TGTGCCAGCAGCATGACTAGCGCCTACTCCTACGAGCAGTACTTC.

The rearrangement joins TRBV18 to TRBJ1-1; 7 nucleotides agree with TRBD1. This CDR3 region has 13 residues. Per germline, CDR1 KGHSH and CDR2 LQKENI. Trimming at V came to 4 bases and at J to 8 bases, leaving 7 bases not matched to a gene. CDR3 sequence: CASSLGTEVEAFF. In nucleotides, the CDR3 is TGTGCCAGCTCACTCGGGACAGAAGTCGAAGCTTTCTTT.